The rows below give T cell receptor beta chains drawn from one sample of a study of CD4+ T cells in melanoma. Libraries were prepared by immunoSEQ multiplex PCR; TCRdb keeps only in-frame clonotypes and omits some of them. The sample lists approximately 110,000 clones, about 90% occurring once. Sequences were obtained from peripheral blood. These receptors were taken from a human donor with melanoma. Each CDR3 is given with its conserved first and last residue. A D gene is named only where the DNA matches it firmly. Some rows have no size entry. The others give once, few or many, or a class for an expanded clone.

V: TRBV7-9
size: .
D: .
J: TRBJ2-5
DNA: TGTGCCAGCAGCCCCTACAGCAAAGAGACCCAGTACTTC
CDR3: CASSPYSKETQYF

V: TRBV27
size: .
D: .
J: TRBJ2-2
DNA: TGTGCCAGCAGAAACGTGGGGGTTACCGGGGAGCTGTTTTTT
CDR3: CASRNVGVTGELFF

V: TRBV19
size: .
D: .
J: TRBJ1-6
DNA: TGTGCCAGTAGTCCGGGCTCCTATAATTCACCCCTCCACTTT
CDR3: CASSPGSYNSPLHF

V: TRBV7-2
size: .
D: .
J: TRBJ2-5
DNA: TGTGCCAGCAGCTTAGCCAGGGACGAGACCCAGTACTTC
CDR3: CASSLARDETQYF

V: TRBV7-3
size: .
D: TRBD2
J: TRBJ2-1
DNA: TGTGCCAGCAGCCCTACTAGCGGACCGTACAATGAGCAGTTCTTC
CDR3: CASSPTSGPYNEQFF

V: TRBV7-9
size: .
D: .
J: TRBJ2-3
DNA: TGTGCCAGCAGCCCCCTCTCTAGCACAGATACGCAGTATTTT
CDR3: CASSPLSSTDTQYF

V: TRBV7-3
size: .
D: TRBD2
J: TRBJ2-2
DNA: TGTGCCAGCAGCTTATCCCCGTCGGGGAGGGACTCGAACACCGGGGAGCTGTTTTTT
CDR3: CASSLSPSGRDSNTGELFF

V: TRBV6-4
size: .
D: TRBD2
J: TRBJ2-3
DNA: TGTGCCAGCGGGCGGGGGGGCACAGATACGCAGTATTTT
CDR3: CASGRGGTDTQYF

V: TRBV27
size: .
D: .
J: TRBJ2-3
DNA: TGTGCCAGCAGTTTTCATGGGGCAGATACGCAGTATTTT
CDR3: CASSFHGADTQYF

V: TRBV5-1
size: .
D: .
J: TRBJ2-7
DNA: TGCGCCAGCAGCTATGACAGGTCAGAATCCTACGAGCAGTACTTC
CDR3: CASSYDRSESYEQYF

V: TRBV7-2
size: .
D: .
J: TRBJ1-5
DNA: TGTGCCAGCAGCTCCCGCGCAGGGCGGGATCAGCCCCAGCATTTT
CDR3: CASSSRAGRDQPQHF

V: TRBV19
size: .
D: .
J: TRBJ2-1
DNA: TGTGCCAGTAGTTCTGAGGGCAGTTACAATGAGCAGTTCTTC
CDR3: CASSSEGSYNEQFF

V: TRBV6-5
size: few
D: TRBD1
J: TRBJ1-6
DNA: TGTGCCAGCAGTTCGTGGACAGGGGGAGGTAATTCACCCCTCCACTTT
CDR3: CASSSWTGGGNSPLHF

V: TRBV9
size: .
D: .
J: TRBJ1-5
DNA: TGTGCCAGCAGCGTAGGTTGGAGGGGCGACCAGCATTTT
CDR3: CASSVGWRGDQHF